This T cell receptor (beta chain) is from a study of T cells in Graves' hyperthyroidism and ophthalmopathy. What was amplified from RNA transcripts were TCR beta CDR3 regions. HTBI primers drove first-round RT-PCR of the TCR CDR3. TCRdb reprocessed the multiplex PCR reads via MiXCR and lists one record per CDR3 protein. The sample has around 420,000 distinct CDR3 sequences, approximately 14% seen once. There are 15 residues in the CDR3. Looked up from germline, CDR1 is DFQATT and CDR2 is SNEGSKA (reference sequence). The ends were cut back, 0 bases at V and 2 bases at J, with 12 bases in the middle. There are many counts of this clonotype.

The TCR was taken from a woman aged 18-35 years with Graves' hyperthyroidism. Sequencing was done on a sample of blood. The rearrangement joins TRBV20-1 to TRBJ2-3; TRBD1 is a possible D gene (6 bases). The DNA for the CDR3 is TGCAGTGCTAGAGATCCGGGACAAGACACAGATACGCAGTATTTT. Its protein product is CSARDPGQDTDTQYF.